This paragraph covers one T cell receptor (beta chain) sequence. Its recognized antigen is unknown. No much larger clone exists at a distance of one base, and base qualities are not known. This sample is drawn from a study of graft-versus-host responses after intestinal transplantation (dated by TCRdb to about 2021). Notes on the research overall: The transplants that recipients got were multivisceral, liver-intestinal, or isolated intestinal. A peak of at least 4% donor T cells among recipient peripheral blood mononuclear cells was the definition used for donor T cell macrochimerism. After intestinal transplantation, graft-versus-host and host-versus-graft alloreactive T cell clones were followed in the graft, circulation and bone marrow using bulk TCR-beta CDR3 sequencing. Every recipient was given anti-thymocyte globulin induction, followed by 2 to 3 years of maintenance tacrolimus and steroids. Samples from three later patients were sequenced in-house on an Illumina MiSeq with MiXCR processing rather than by the commercial service. Alloreactive clones were identified by sequencing pre-transplant mixed lymphocyte reaction products and comparing them with unstimulated pre-transplant donor and recipient T cells. A cohort of roughly 25 intestinal transplant recipients, including one retransplant, was enrolled, and a few patients lacking pretransplant specimens were excluded. Overall study outcomes, separate from this receptor: Early after transplant, declines in HvG clones were associated with peak levels of circulating GvH clones. GvH clones were found in recipient bone marrow, and some of the GvH clones appeared earlier in ileal mucosa or blood, which is consistent with an intestinal mucosal origin. Conclusions were limited by the relatively low number and heterogeneity of intestinal transplant patients. In the allografts of patients with donor T cell macrochimerism, GvH to HvG T cell clonal ratios were high.

Library construction relied on the immunoSEQ multiplex PCR assay. For most patients, genomic DNA was isolated with the Qiagen DNeasy Blood and Tissue Kit and sent frozen to Adaptive Biotechnologies for TCR sequencing. For most patients, high-throughput TCR-beta CDR3 sequencing of genomic DNA was performed by Adaptive Biotechnologies. The source study handled its data this way. TCR sequencing data were retrieved from Adaptive's ImmunoSEQ software for 18 patients, whereas a few other patients were processed with MiXCR and VDJtools. To correct CD4 versus CD8 sorting errors, sequences present in both subsets at a frequency ratio below 5:1 were removed. Because the origin of CDR3 nucleotide sequences shared between donor and recipient could not be assigned, those sequences were removed. At least 2-fold expansion over unstimulated cells and a minimum CFSE-low frequency of 0.002% (template counts) or 0.001% (read counts) were required for clones to be classified as alloreactive. Mappable clones were those detected in sequenced pre-transplant spleen, lymph node, or MLR CFSE-low populations of the donor or recipient. The cumulative frequency of alloreactive clones was calculated as a percentage of all sequences, weighted by copy number. Held by TCRdb, this immuneACCESS table contains in-frame sequences only and omits some clones. Under half of the omission traces to an unresolved V gene where checked; the cause of the rest is unknown. That table gives V, J and clone size, and the DNA gave D and trimming. For this sample there are 75,000 to 100,000 clones; roughly 91% appear just once. Of the sample, about 0.18% falls within the top ten clones.

A distance of 16 bases separates the germline ends of V and J, which lose 4 bases and 1 base respectively. The CDR3 contains 16 residues, cysteine and phenylalanine counted. Only the CDR3 part of the read is kept: 48 bases, read in frame from the first base. According to the germline V gene, CDR1 reads SGHTA and CDR2 reads FQGTGA. According to the study, the label for this sample's time point signals: cells obtained before transplantation from donor or recipient. CD3+CD4+ and CD3+CD8+ populations were FACS-sorted from unstimulated pre-transplant donor and recipient cells taken from spleen or lymph nodes.

This chain is built from TRBV7-3 and TRBJ1-1; a tentative D match to TRBD1 spans 5 bases. The receptor comes from a human donor who was the organ donor for an intestinal transplant. Sequenced material: unstimulated CD4+ T cells sorted from spleen or lymph node cells, taken before transplant. The bases are TGTGCCAGCAGCTCCACTAGCGGGACGGGGAACACTGAAGCTTTCTTT. It codes for CASSSTSGTGNTEAFF.